The present entry profiles one T cell receptor beta chain with its context. The data originate from a study of cytomegalovirus exposure and HLA in healthy donors. The PCR contained 60 Vbeta and 13 Jbeta primers. TCRdb's copy holds only in-frame clones and misses some; the assay was immunoSEQ multiplex PCR. This sample has about 78,000 clones, with approximately 77% found just once. This CDR3 spans 13 amino acids. Germline V gives CDR1 LNHDA, CDR2 SQIVND (reference sequence). The V and J ends lost 5 bases and 5 bases respectively, with 13 bases between them. The sequenced material came from PBMCs. The sequence derives from a woman aged 40 to 50 in good health and CMV-seropositive. J is TRBJ2-7 and V is TRBV19; a possible D gene is TRBD2 (5 bases). The CDR3: CASSPLGRNEQYF. In nucleotides, the CDR3 is TGTGCCAGTAGTCCCCTGGGGAGAAACGAGCAGTACTTC.